The clone carrying this T cell receptor (beta chain) was seen repeatedly, ten times or more. Its antigen is still unknown. The sample is drawn from a study of T cells in Graves' hyperthyroidism and ophthalmopathy. General study findings and limits: Ophthalmopathy prediction by the model preceded onset by a median about 6.3 months. Appearing also in blood were most of the thyroid clonotypes expanded above 0.001.

Diagnoses were made from clinical symptoms, serum measures (thyroxine and TRAb), thyroid ultrasound and orbital computed tomography. The source of the PBMCs was 10 ml of fresh peripheral blood. The J segment lost 6 bases and the V segment lost 3 bases, leaving 8 bases of the junction unmatched. Germline values: CDR1 SGHAT, CDR2 FQNNGV. The CDR3 is 16 residues long. The source material, RNA transcripts, was used to amplify TCR beta CDR3 regions. During a first-round RT-PCR of the TCR CDR3, the HTBI primer set was used. A single record per CDR3 protein comes from TCRdb applying MiXCR to the multiplex PCR reads. Counted here are 390,000 or so distinct CDR3 sequences, over 12% occurring once; the ten biggest clones make up over 10%.

Sequencing was done on a sample of blood. This receptor was taken from a man aged 18-30 years with Graves' ophthalmopathy. The chain combines TRBV11-2 with TRBJ2-1; TRBD2 matches 10 bases. The CDR3 region is CASSFELAGAVNEQFF. In DNA, the CDR3 is TGTGCCAGCAGCTTCGAGCTAGCGGGAGCAGTCAATGAGCAGTTCTTC.